This T cell receptor (beta chain) originates from a study of cytomegalovirus exposure and HLA in healthy donors. Germline assignment: CDR1 SGHTA and CDR2 FQGTGA. This CDR3 has 15 amino acids. With 2 bases removed from V and 2 bases from J, the gap between germline ends came to 12 bases. PCR was performed using 60 Vbeta and 13 Jbeta primers. The table came from immunoSEQ multiplex PCR; TCRdb's copy has only in-frame clones and leaves some out. Among 81,000 or so clones listed, 77% were seen once. J is TRBJ1-1 and V is TRBV7-3, with a tentative D call TRBD1 (6 bases). Sequencing was done on a sample of PBMCs. The TCR sequence derives from a man over 45 in good health and CMV-seropositive. The CDR3 DNA reads TGTGCCAGCAGCTTATCGACAGGTCTTAACACTGAAGCTTTCTTT. This encodes CASSLSTGLNTEAFF.